The 30 T cell receptor beta chains below were found in one sample sequenced in a study of T cell clonality in common variable immunodeficiency. Study-wide findings and caveats: Reportedly, TCR beta sequences from common variable immunodeficiency showed fewer deletions and N-nucleotide insertions.

Profiled with immunoSEQ multiplex PCR; TCRdb holds only in-frame clones, not every one. Altogether about 19,000 clones were found in the sample, and no singletons occur. The antigens these receptors bind are not known. The sequencing sample was made of peripheral blood mononuclear cells. These TCRs come from a human donor with common variable immunodeficiency.

This clone showed up many times. The missing CDR3 end, 3 residues past where the read stops, is filled in from the germline J gene. The gene calls are TRBV2 and TRBJ2-4, with TRBD2 identical over 12 bases. CDR1 and CDR2 from the germline V gene are SNHLY and FYNNEI. The CDR3 is made up of 15 amino acids. With V trimmed by 8 bases and J by 2 bases, 4 bases remained unmatched. The CDR3 reads CASSSGRASKNIQYF. The DNA read from the CDR3 is TGTGCCAGCTCTAGCGGGAGGGCATCCAAAAACATT.

In its sample, this clone was seen many times. The sequenced fragment ends 3 residues before the CDR3 boundary, so the rest is inferred from the germline J gene. This rearrangement joins TRBV12-5 to TRBJ2-1; D may be TRBD2 (6 bases). The V and J ends lost 6 bases and 8 bases respectively, with 14 bases between them. The CDR3 consists of 13 residues. Germline V lookup: CDR1 LGHNT, CDR2 FRNRAP. The CDR3 here is CASGQPGLDEQFF. The covered CDR3 bases are TGTGCTAGTGGCCAACCGGGACTTGATGAG.

This clone has at least ten counts. CDR3 amino acids: CASSLGLAGNNEQFF. The CDR3 DNA, read in part, is TGCGCCAGCAGCTTGGGTCTAGCGGGGAACAATGAG. V and J are TRBV5-1 and TRBJ2-1; 9 positions match TRBD2. Read sequence stops 3 residues before the CDR3 end, and the germline J gene provides the missing end. J lost 5 bases, V lost 0 bases, and 3 bases had no gene match. The CDR3 extends over 15 amino acids. Germline-derived CDR1 and CDR2 are SGHRS and YFSETQ. Looking up the rest from reference TRBV5-1 and TRBJ2-1 gives the full variable domain: KAGVTQTPRYLIKTRGQQVTLSCSPISGHRSVSWYQQTPGQGLQFLFEYFSETQRNKGNFPGRFSGRQFSNSRSEMNVSTLELGDSALYLCASSLGLAGNNEQFFGPGTRLTVL.

This clone was picked up many times. The CDR3 end is not reached by the read, which stops 3 residues before it; the germline J gene fills it in. This sequence joins TRBV2 and TRBJ2-1, with 15 bases identical to TRBD2. CDR1 and CDR2 (germline): SNHLY, FYNNEI. The trim removed 6 bases at V and 5 bases at J, leaving 8 bases unmatched. CDR3 size: 17 residues. CDR3 amino acids: CASRAGLAGGYNNEQFF. CDR3 DNA, as far as it was read: TGTGCCAGCAGAGCAGGACTAGCGGGAGGGTACAACAATGAG.

This clone was counted at least ten times. Read sequence stops 3 residues before the CDR3 end, and the germline J gene provides the missing end. This chain uses TRBV10-3 with TRBJ1-5, with D perhaps matching TRBD1 (6 bases). CDR1 is ENHRY, CDR2 SYGVKD, per germline. The germline V and J ends were trimmed by 3 bases and 6 bases, with 12 bases remaining between them. The CDR3 has 14 amino acids. This CDR3 is CAISDGSRGQPQHF. The covered CDR3 bases are TGTGCCATCAGTGACGGTTCCAGGGGTCAGCCC.

As to this clone: A junction boundary mismatches the germline segment, possibly from a read error. The read stops 3 residues short of the end of the CDR3; the missing end is completed from the germline J gene. The chain links TRBV7-9 to TRBJ2-1, with D possibly being TRBD2 (6 bases). This CDR3 is built from 13 residues. The V gene's germline CDR1 is SEHNR and CDR2 FQNEAQ (reference sequence). The CDR3: CSSSCRGYNEQFF. CDR3 DNA, as far as it was read: TGTTCCAGCAGCTGCCGGGGGTACAATGAG.

This clone was seen ten or more times. The read is 3 residues too short to cover the CDR3 end, so that end is filled in from the germline J gene. The chain couples TRBV5-1 to TRBJ1-2; D remains unclear. Germline V gives CDR1 SGHRS, CDR2 YFSETQ. CDR3 length equals 16 residues. The CDR3 reads CASSLEPGFQGGGYTF. CDR3 DNA, as far as it was read: TGCGCCAGCAGCTTGGAGCCAGGCTTCCAAGGCGGGGGC.

This clone was counted between two and nine times. The read falls 3 residues short of the CDR3 end, and the missing part is taken from the germline J gene. The chain has TRBV20-1 and TRBJ2-1; a weak D match, TRBD2 (6 bases). The V end lost 5 bases, the J end lost 3 bases, and 17 bases lay between the germline ends. This CDR3 region has 15 residues. Germline V gives CDR1 DFQATT, CDR2 SNEGSKA (reference sequence). Incomplete CDR3 DNA: TGCAGTGCTCTCTCGGGACTGGAACACTACAATGAG. The encoded protein is CSALSGLEHYNE. The full CDR3 protein reads CSALSGLEHYNEQFF.

At least ten counts were recorded for this clone. Read data end 3 residues before the CDR3 end; the end is taken from the germline J gene. This chain connects TRBV12-5 to TRBJ2-3; TRBD2 is a possible D gene (5 bases). CDR3 length equals 15 residues. The ends were cut back, 4 bases at V and 5 bases at J, with 16 bases in the middle. CDR1 is LGHNT and CDR2 is FRNRAP in the germline V gene. The DNA read from the CDR3 is TGTGCTAGTGGTTCTGGCGAGGGCCTTGGAGATACG. Protein: CASGSGEGLGDT. The entire CDR3 protein is CASGSGEGLGDTQYF.

Many counts were recorded for this clone. Read sequence stops 3 residues before the CDR3 end, and the germline J gene provides the missing end. The rearrangement uses TRBV20-1 and TRBJ2-7, with 14 bases that match TRBD2. This CDR3 spans 14 amino acids. The J segment lost 6 bases and the V segment lost 5 bases, leaving 6 bases of the junction unmatched. Germline V gene sequence: CDR1 DFQATT, CDR2 SNEGSKA (reference sequence). The part of the CDR3 DNA that was read is TGCAGTGCTGGCGGGACTAGCGGGAGCGGCGAG. Amino acid sequence: CSAGGTSGSGE. The whole CDR3 sequence is CSAGGTSGSGEQYF.

This clone was counted many times. Sequencing ends 3 residues short of the CDR3 end; the germline J gene provides the rest. The chain employs TRBV18 and TRBJ1-1; TRBD1 agrees at 8 bases. Losses at the gene ends were 6 bases for V and 3 bases for J; bases not matched to a gene: 6. The CDR3 is 14 residues long. Germline values: CDR1 KGHSH, CDR2 LQKENI. The covered CDR3 bases are TGTGCCAGCTCTTTGGGACAGGCGGACACTGAA. Translated, it gives CASSLGQADTE. The entire CDR3 sequence reads CASSLGQADTEAFF.

This clone was counted at least ten times. The sequenced fragment ends 3 residues before the CDR3 boundary, so the rest is inferred from the germline J gene. The chain couples TRBV4-1 to TRBJ2-1; D remains unclear. This CDR3 has 15 amino acids. V was pared by 2 bases and J by 2 bases, with 10 bases between. From germline, CDR1 is MGHRA and CDR2 YSYEKL. The sequenced CDR3 bases are TGCGCCAGCAGCCAACCAAGGCAAACCTACAATGAG. Translation: CASSQPRQTYNE. The entire CDR3 is CASSQPRQTYNEQFF.

This clone was detected many times. Sequencing ends 3 residues short of the CDR3 end; the germline J gene provides the rest. The J gene is TRBJ1-5, the V gene TRBV27; TRBD1 matches 9 bases. Germline loops: CDR1 MNHEY, CDR2 SMNVEV (reference sequence). The CDR3 covers 14 residues. V lost 6 bases, J lost 7 bases, and 7 bases stayed unmatched. The CDR3 sequence is CASSSTGGLQPQHF. The covered CDR3 bases are TGTGCCAGCAGCTCGACAGGGGGACTGCAGCCC.

The table lists this clone with a few counts. The read gets to within 3 residues of the CDR3 end, and the germline J gene fills in the rest. The J gene is TRBJ1-1, the V gene TRBV19; a weak D match, TRBD1 (5 bases). V lost 7 bases and J 7 bases, leaving 25 bases between the germline ends. The germline gives CDR1 LNHDA, CDR2 SQIVND (reference sequence). There are 16 residues in the CDR3. CDR3 sequence: CASTGLLKRRRGEAFF. The part of the CDR3 DNA that was read is TGTGCCAGTACCGGCCTGTTGAAACGGAGGAGGGGTGAA.

This clone occurred a few times. Read coverage stops 3 residues before the CDR3 terminus; the germline J gene supplies the remainder. The chain has TRBV11-2 and TRBJ2-1; tentative D call: TRBD2 (6 bases). V lost 9 bases to trimming and J lost 0 bases, with 15 bases between them. In germline, CDR1 is SGHAT, CDR2 FQNNGV. The CDR3 sequence is 15 residues long. CDR3 DNA (partial): TGTGCCAGTTCGAGCGGGTCTAGCTCCTACAATGAG. This encodes CASSSGSSSYNE. Given in full, the CDR3 is CASSSGSSSYNEQFF.

The table lists this clone with many counts. Read data end 3 residues before the CDR3 end; the end is taken from the germline J gene. The gene calls are TRBV7-7 and TRBJ1-2; tentative D call: TRBD1 (5 bases). The CDR3 is 13 amino acids. Per germline, CDR1 SSHAT and CDR2 FNYEAQ (reference sequence). The chain's CDR3 is CASSPPGGLGYTF. Incomplete CDR3 DNA: TGTGCCAGCAGCCCGCCGGGGGGACTAGGC.

This clone has a count of ten or more. The read terminates 3 residues ahead of where the CDR3 ends, so the germline J gene completes it. The V gene is TRBV5-1, the J gene TRBJ2-2, with D possibly matching TRBD2 (6 bases). The CDR3 has 15 residues. V was pared by 1 base and J by 5 bases, with 12 bases between. Germline CDR1 SGHRS, CDR2 YFSETQ. The CDR3 sequence is CASSLLADQTGELFF. CDR3 DNA (partial): TGCGCCAGCAGCTTGTTAGCGGATCAAACCGGGGAG.

This clone was picked up a small number of times. The read comes to an end 3 residues before the CDR3 does, leaving the germline J gene to fill in the end. The rearrangement joins TRBV30 to TRBJ2-3; tentative D call: TRBD2 (6 bases). Trimming removed 3 bases from V and 3 bases from J, with 16 bases in between. Looked up from germline, CDR1 is GTSNPN and CDR2 is SVGIG (reference sequence). There are 15 residues in the CDR3. The covered CDR3 bases are TGTGCCTGGAGCCAGACTAGAGTGGGTACAGATACG. It specifies CAWSQTRVGTDT. The complete CDR3 reads CAWSQTRVGTDTQYF.

The sample holds many counts of this clone. Coverage ceases 3 residues before the CDR3 finishes, and the germline J gene fills in the end. This chain uses TRBV2 with TRBJ2-1; the match to TRBD1 covers 7 bases. Germline CDR1 and CDR2: SNHLY and FYNNEI. This CDR3 is built from 14 residues. The junction had 9 bases not matched to a gene; V was cut back by 4 bases and J by 9 bases. The CDR3 here is CASSGETGNSEQFF. The DNA read from the CDR3 is TGTGCCAGCAGTGGGGAGACAGGGAATAGTGAG.

At least ten counts were recorded for this clone. CDR3 bases read: TGTGCCAGCAGCCCGAGACCTGTCTCGGGACAGGGGGCTGGTGGC. Its translation: CASSPRPVSGQGAGG. Given in full, the CDR3 is CASSPRPVSGQGAGGYTF. The chain has TRBV4-2 and TRBJ1-2; 12 bases are shared with TRBD1. The read stops 3 residues short of the end of the CDR3; the missing end is completed from the germline J gene. The CDR3 spans 18 residues. With 4 bases clipped from V and 7 bases from J, the junction kept 16 bases outside the gene matches. In germline, CDR1 is LGHNA, CDR2 YNFKEQ.

This clone is classed as medium-sized. The CDR3 end falls 3 residues outside the read, so it is completed with the germline J gene. The rearrangement links TRBV20-1 to TRBJ2-3; the match to TRBD2 covers 14 bases. The CDR3 has 14 residues. Germline V gene sequence: CDR1 DFQATT, CDR2 SNEGSKA (reference sequence). Trimming removed 7 bases from V and 4 bases from J; junction bases left unmatched: 4. CDR3 loop: CSGRTSGRSDTQYF. Incomplete CDR3 DNA: TGCAGTGGCCGGACTAGCGGGAGGTCAGATACG.

This clone was counted many times. The DNA ends 3 residues before the CDR3 does, and the rest of the CDR3 is filled in from the germline J gene. The chain couples TRBV14 to TRBJ2-3; 11 bases fit TRBD2. This CDR3 is 14 amino acids long. Germline assignment: CDR1 SGHDN and CDR2 FVKESK. CDR3 DNA (partial): TGTGCCAGCAGCCAAGTGGCTAGCGGGGGGACG. Protein sequence: CASSQVASGGT. From start to end, the CDR3 is CASSQVASGGTQYF.

This clone was recorded at least ten times. The CDR3 end lies 3 residues beyond the end of the read and is filled in from the germline J gene. The chain recombines TRBV19 with TRBJ2-5, with D unclear. CDR3 length equals 19 residues. Trimming left V 6 bases short and J 0 bases short, with 26 bases between. Germline CDR1 is LNHDA and CDR2 is SQIVND (reference sequence). The CDR3 bases that were read are TGTGCCAGTAGCATTGACATGCTCCCACCGATATCCCACCAAGAGACC. This sequence encodes CASSIDMLPPISHQET. The full CDR3 protein is CASSIDMLPPISHQETQYF.

This clone was detected ten times or more. The read falls 3 residues short of the CDR3 end, and the missing part is taken from the germline J gene. The rearrangement joins TRBV6-1 to TRBJ2-5; TRBD1 might be the D (5 bases). The V end was cut by 2 bases, the J end by 5 bases, with 18 bases between. The CDR3 is made up of 16 amino acids. Germline CDR1 and CDR2: MNHNS and SASEGT. The CDR3 reads CASSEMNRAAGETQYF. The part of the CDR3 DNA that was read is TGTGCCAGCAGTGAAATGAATAGGGCGGCAGGGGAGACC.

Many counts were recorded for this clone. The read stops 3 residues short of the end of the CDR3; the missing end is completed from the germline J gene. The genes are TRBV7-8 and TRBJ2-4; TRBD1 might be the D (7 bases). The CDR3 totals 13 residues. Germline-derived CDR1 and CDR2 are SGHVS and FQNEAQ. The CDR3 sequence is CAGGDSREGVQYF. The sequenced CDR3 bases are TGTGCCGGAGGGGACAGCCGAGAGGGGGTT.

This clone was detected many times. The missing CDR3 end, 3 residues past where the read stops, is filled in from the germline J gene. This chain connects TRBV7-6 to TRBJ2-7, with TRBD1 matching 9 bases. The V gene end was trimmed by 4 bases and the J gene end by 0 bases; junction bases not matched to a gene: 4. Per the germline V gene, CDR1 is SGHVS and CDR2 is FNYEAQ. This CDR3 is built from 15 residues. The covered CDR3 bases are TGTGCCAGCAGCTCACCGGGACAGGGCTCCTACGAG. It specifies CASSSPGQGSYE. The CDR3 reads in full as CASSSPGQGSYEQYF.

Many counts were recorded for this clone. From the germline J gene comes the end of the CDR3, since the read stops 3 residues before it. This chain uses TRBV4-1 with TRBJ2-5; 10 nucleotides line up with TRBD2. The trim removed 1 base at V and 5 bases at J, leaving 4 bases unmatched. The CDR3 extends over 15 amino acids. From germline, CDR1 is MGHRA and CDR2 YSYEKL. The chain's CDR3 is CASSQAAGGRETQYF. The CDR3 bases that were read are TGCGCCAGCAGCCAAGCAGCGGGAGGGCGGGAGACC.

This clone turned up a few times. Read coverage stops 3 residues before the CDR3 terminus; the germline J gene supplies the remainder. V is TRBV7-6 and J is TRBJ1-4; D gene uncertain. Germline loops: CDR1 SGHVS, CDR2 FNYEAQ. The CDR3 runs 13 residues. Trimming pared 3 bases from V and 4 bases from J, leaving 6 bases between. CDR3 amino acids: CASSFSNNEKLFF. Partial CDR3 DNA: TGTGCCAGCAGCTTTAGTAATAATGAAAAA.

Details on this clone: The CDR3 end falls 3 residues outside the read, so it is completed with the germline J gene. The J gene is TRBJ2-7, the V gene TRBV5-1, with TRBD1 identical over 10 bases. In germline, CDR1 is SGHRS, CDR2 YFSETQ. This CDR3 is 15 amino acids long. V lost 5 bases, J lost 3 bases, and 8 bases stayed unmatched. The sequenced part of the CDR3 DNA is TGCGCCAGCAGTCGCGGGACAGGGGATAACTACGAG. Translation: CASSRGTGDNYE. The CDR3 in full is CASSRGTGDNYEQYF.

The table lists this clone with many counts. The CDR3 end lies 3 residues beyond the end of the read and is filled in from the germline J gene. The sample contains more than one DNA sequence encoding this CDR3. This rearrangement joins TRBV19 to TRBJ2-1, with TRBD2 matching 15 bases. From germline, CDR1 is LNHDA and CDR2 SQIVND (reference sequence). Trimming cost V 1 base and J 1 base; bases outside gene matches: 8. The CDR3 has 20 amino acids. CDR3 in amino acids: CASSIAPGLAGGHSYNEQFF. CDR3 DNA, as far as it was read: TGTGCCAGTAGTATAGCGCCCGGACTAGCGGGAGGGCATTCCTACAATGAG.